This T cell receptor beta chain was captured by sequencing in a study of blood T cell repertoires in COVID-19. Turning to the study itself: T cells, B-cell-depleted T cells, or PBMCs supplied cDNA or gDNA.

Profiled with immunoSEQ multiplex PCR; TCRdb holds only in-frame clones, not every one. The table lists 75,000 to 100,000 clones, approximately 84% of them singletons. The CDR3 covers 12 residues. With 7 bases removed from V and 2 bases from J, the gap between germline ends came to 7 bases. This clone has only a few counts. This TCR was recovered from a man in his 60s with acute or convalescent COVID-19. Material: peripheral blood. This chain uses TRBV12-3 or TRBV12-4 with TRBJ2-3, with unresolved D. CDR3 in DNA: TGTGCCAGCACCCCAAACACAGATACGCAGTATTTT. It encodes CASTPNTDTQYF.